This TCR beta chain was observed in a study of blood T cell repertoires in COVID-19. Assay: immunoSEQ multiplex PCR; the TCRdb copy retains only in-frame clones and omits some. The sample lists roughly 140,000 clones, under 90% seen once, with almost 6.5% in the top ten. Germline V gene sequence: CDR1 SGHRS, CDR2 YFSETQ. The CDR3 length is 13 residues. V lost 0 bases and J 4 bases, leaving 8 bases between the germline ends. This clonotype was sampled from a human donor in a cohort sampled during active COVID-19. The sequencing input was peripheral blood. The rearrangement uses TRBV5-1 and TRBJ2-7, with D possibly TRBD2 on 6 matching bases. CDR3 bases: TGCGCCAGCAGCTTGGTGGGGGGATACGAGCAGTACTTC. As protein: CASSLVGGYEQYF.